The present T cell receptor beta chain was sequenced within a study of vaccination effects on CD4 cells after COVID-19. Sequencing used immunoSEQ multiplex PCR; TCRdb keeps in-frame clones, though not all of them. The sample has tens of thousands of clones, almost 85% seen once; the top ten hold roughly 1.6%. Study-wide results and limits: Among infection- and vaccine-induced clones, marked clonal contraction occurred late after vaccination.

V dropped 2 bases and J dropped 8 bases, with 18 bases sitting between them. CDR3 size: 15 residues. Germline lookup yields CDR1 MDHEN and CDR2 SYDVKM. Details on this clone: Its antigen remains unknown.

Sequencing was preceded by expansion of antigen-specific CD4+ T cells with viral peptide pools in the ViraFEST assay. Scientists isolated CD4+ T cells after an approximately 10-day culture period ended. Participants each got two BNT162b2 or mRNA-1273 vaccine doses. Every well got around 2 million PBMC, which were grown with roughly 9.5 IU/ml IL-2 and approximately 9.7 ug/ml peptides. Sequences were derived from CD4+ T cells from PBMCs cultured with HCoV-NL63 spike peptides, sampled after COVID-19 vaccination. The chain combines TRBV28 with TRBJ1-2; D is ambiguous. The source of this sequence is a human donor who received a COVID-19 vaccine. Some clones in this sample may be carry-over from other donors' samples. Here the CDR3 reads CASSLDSVIWLGYTF. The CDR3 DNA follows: TGTGCCAGCAGTTTAGACTCGGTTATATGGTTGGGCTACACCTTC.